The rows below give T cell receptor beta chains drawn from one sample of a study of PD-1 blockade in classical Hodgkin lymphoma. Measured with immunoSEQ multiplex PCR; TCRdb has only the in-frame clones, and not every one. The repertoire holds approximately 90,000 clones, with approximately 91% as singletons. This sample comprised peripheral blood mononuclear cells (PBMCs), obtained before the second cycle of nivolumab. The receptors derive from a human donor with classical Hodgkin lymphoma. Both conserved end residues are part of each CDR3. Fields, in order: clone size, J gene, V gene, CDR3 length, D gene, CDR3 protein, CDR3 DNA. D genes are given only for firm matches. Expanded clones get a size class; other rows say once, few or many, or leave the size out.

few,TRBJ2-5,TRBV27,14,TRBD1,CASIPGQGVKTQYF,TGTGCCAGCATCCCGGGACAGGGGGTGAAGACCCAGTACTTC
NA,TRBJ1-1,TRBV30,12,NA,CAWGEGVTEAFF,TGTGCCTGGGGGGAGGGGGTCACTGAAGCTTTCTTT
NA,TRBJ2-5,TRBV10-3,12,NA,CATRGGFETQYF,TGTGCCACCAGGGGTGGATTTGAGACCCAGTACTTC
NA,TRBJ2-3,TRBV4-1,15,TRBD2,CASSQGLAGVDTQYF,TGCGCCAGCAGCCAGGGACTAGCGGGAGTAGATACGCAGTATTTT
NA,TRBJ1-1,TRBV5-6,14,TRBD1,CASSLGRGRTEAFF,TGTGCCAGCAGCTTGGGCAGGGGGCGAACTGAAGCTTTCTTT
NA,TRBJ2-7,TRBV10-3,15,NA,CAIRGPGPSSYEQYF,TGTGCCATCAGGGGGCCGGGGCCTAGCTCCTACGAGCAGTACTTC
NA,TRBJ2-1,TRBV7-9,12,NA,CASSLALEGEFF,TGTGCCAGCAGCTTAGCCCTAGAAGGGGAGTTCTTC
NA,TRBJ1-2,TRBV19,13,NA,CASSIEGSMGYTF,TGTGCCAGTAGTATAGAAGGCTCAATGGGGTACACCTTC
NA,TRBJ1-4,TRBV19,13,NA,CASSTQGNEKLFF,TGTGCCAGTAGTACCCAGGGGAATGAAAAACTGTTTTTT
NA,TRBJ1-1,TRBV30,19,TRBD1,CAWSVGGADRRLRNTEAFF,TGTGCCTGGAGTGTAGGGGGGGCGGACAGGAGACTACGGAACACTGAAGCTTTCTTT
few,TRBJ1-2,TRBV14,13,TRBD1,CASSQDYRGGYTF,TGTGCCAGCAGCCAGGACTACAGGGGTGGCTACACCTTC
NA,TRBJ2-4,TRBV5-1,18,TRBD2,CASSPDLTSALAKNIQYF,TGCGCCAGCAGCCCGGACCTAACTAGCGCCCTAGCCAAAAACATTCAGTACTTC
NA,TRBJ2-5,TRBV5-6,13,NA,CASTQEIGETQYF,TGTGCCAGCACCCAGGAAATCGGGGAGACCCAGTACTTC
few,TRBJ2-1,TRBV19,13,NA,CASTRPSYNEQFF,TGTGCCAGTACACGGCCCTCCTACAATGAGCAGTTCTTC
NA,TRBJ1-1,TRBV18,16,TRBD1,CASSPPRGGGFTEAFF,TGTGCCAGCTCACCACCACGGGGAGGGGGCTTCACTGAAGCTTTCTTT
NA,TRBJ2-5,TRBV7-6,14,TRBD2,CASSARAGEETQYF,TGTGCCAGCAGCGCAAGGGCGGGAGAAGAGACCCAGTACTTC
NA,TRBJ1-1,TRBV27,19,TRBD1,CASSRPAGQGGGMNTEAFF,TGTGCCAGCAGTCGCCCGGCAGGACAGGGCGGAGGAATGAACACTGAAGCTTTCTTT
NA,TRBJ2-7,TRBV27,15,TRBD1,CASSLFDRGSYEQYF,TGTGCCAGCAGTTTATTTGACAGGGGTTCCTACGAGCAGTACTTC
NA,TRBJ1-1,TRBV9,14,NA,CASSVDNLDGEAFF,TGTGCCAGCAGCGTAGACAACCTTGACGGTGAAGCTTTCTTT
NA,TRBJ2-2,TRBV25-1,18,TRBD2,CASSETSGTRVRGRELFF,TGTGCCAGCAGTGAGACTAGCGGGACGAGGGTCCGGGGTAGGGAGCTGTTTTTT
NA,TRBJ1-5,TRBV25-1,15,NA,CASSDTTAHNQPQHF,TGTGCCAGCAGTGACACGACCGCGCACAATCAGCCCCAGCATTTT
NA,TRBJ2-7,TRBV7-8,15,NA,CASSLTRGGYYEQYF,TGTGCCAGCAGCTTAACAAGAGGGGGGTACTACGAGCAGTACTTC
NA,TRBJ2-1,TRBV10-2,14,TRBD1,CASITGGRGNEQFF,TGCGCCAGCATAACAGGGGGCAGGGGCAATGAGCAGTTCTTC